This T cell receptor (beta chain) was captured in a study of blood T cell repertoires in COVID-19. Study in general: Spain, Italy and the United States supplied samples that represented acute and convalescent COVID-19.

The data were produced by immunoSEQ multiplex PCR, yet TCRdb's version contains in-frame clones alone and is incomplete. The table records about 17,000 clones, about 85% of them present only once. This CDR3 contains 14 residues. The V segment lost 5 bases and the J segment 10 bases; nucleotides outside the gene matches: 12. CDR1 and CDR2 (germline): ENHRY, SYGVKD. The sequenced sample consisted of peripheral blood. The rearrangement uses TRBV10-3 and TRBJ2-7; 9 bases fit TRBD1. This receptor was taken from a man in his fifties or sixties with active COVID-19. CDR3 amino acids: CAISPTGTGKEQYF. CDR3 in DNA: TGTGCCATCAGTCCCACCGGGACAGGGAAAGAACAGTACTTC.